The 27 T cell receptor beta chains listed next were all sequenced from one sample in a study of vaccination and CD4 T cells after COVID-19. No antigen is known for these receptors. Treatment indicated: roughly 10-day PBMC culture with coronavirus spike peptide pools or control peptides (ViraFEST assay). With the Oncomine TCR Beta short-read assay, DNA from cultured CD4+ T cells was sequenced. MiXCR was run by TCRdb on the PCR reads, yielding one entry per CDR3 protein. The repertoire holds 20,000 or so distinct CDR3 sequences, approximately 48% seen once, with roughly 6.5% in the top ten. Material for sequencing was CD4+ T cells from blood, cultured in vitro. These receptors were obtained from a human donor who had recovered from COVID-19.

The CDR3 sequence is CASSGPRGSEGHGYTF. DNA of the CDR3: TGTGCCAGCAGCGGACCTCGTGGCTCAGAGGGGCATGGCTACACCTTC. This chain joins TRBV6-2 or TRBV6-3 and TRBJ1-2, with D possibly being TRBD1 (5 bases). Trimming left V 6 bases short and J 6 bases short, with 23 bases between. Per germline, CDR1 MNHEY and CDR2 SVGEGT. The CDR3 length is 16 residues.

This clonotype turned up a few times. The V gene is TRBV7-9, the J gene TRBJ2-3; 9 bases fit TRBD1. J was trimmed by 2 bases and V by 5 bases; bases with no gene match: 5. CDR3 size: 15 residues. Germline V gene sequence: CDR1 SEHNR, CDR2 FQNEAQ (reference sequence). CDR3 residues: CASSTRTGATDTQYF. The CDR3, as DNA: TGTGCCAGCAGCACCCGGACAGGGGCCACAGATACGCAGTATTTT.

The chain links TRBV28 to TRBJ2-1, with D hard to call. V was clipped by 2 bases and J by 5 bases, with 16 bases between them. The germline CDR1 and CDR2 sequences are MDHEN and SYDVKM. This CDR3 contains 16 residues. The chain's CDR3 is CASSLPRLHINNEQFF. The CDR3 region has the DNA TGTGCCAGCAGTTTACCTAGGCTACACATTAACAATGAGCAGTTCTTC.

The chain combines TRBV7-2 with TRBJ2-1, with 7 bases that match TRBD2. CDR1 SGHTA and CDR2 FQGNSA come from the germline V gene. Germline trimming cut 5 bases from V and 4 bases from J; bases unmatched to any gene: 8. CDR3 length equals 15 residues. CDR3 sequence reads: CASSQGPSGYNEQFF. As DNA, the CDR3 is TGTGCCAGCAGCCAAGGACCTAGCGGTTACAATGAGCAGTTCTTC.

V usage is TRBV10-3 and J usage is TRBJ1-4, with D uncertain. Germline V gives CDR1 ENHRY, CDR2 SYGVKD. The V end lost 3 bases, the J end lost 6 bases, and 14 bases lay between the germline ends. There are 15 residues in the CDR3. The CDR3 DNA is TGTGCCATCAGTGACCCACGGTCCCAAGATGAAAAACTGTTTTTT. The encoded protein is CAISDPRSQDEKLFF.

The sample holds one count of this clonotype. The chain recombines TRBV6-1 with TRBJ2-1; 7 positions agree with TRBD2. CDR1 is MNHNS and CDR2 is SASEGT in the germline V gene. V lost 7 bases to trimming and J lost 7 bases; unmatched junction nucleotides: 7. The CDR3 consists of 13 residues. CDR3: CASKRGVVNEQFF. DNA for the CDR3: TGTGCCAGCAAACGGGGGGTAGTGAATGAGCAGTTCTTC.

The genes are TRBV3-1 and TRBJ1-5, with D uncertain. Deletions cut 1 base from V and 0 bases from J, with 13 bases between. Germline V gene sequence: CDR1 LGHDT, CDR2 YNNKEL (reference sequence). CDR3 size: 17 residues. The CDR3 DNA sequence: TGTGCCAGCAGCCAAGGGCTATTGTCAGATAGCAATCAGCCCCAGCATTTT. As protein: CASSQGLLSDSNQPQHF.

This chain uses TRBV10-3 with TRBJ2-3; D tentatively reads TRBD1 or TRBD2 (5 bases each). V gave up 0 bases and J gave up 1 base, with 11 bases separating them. Germline V lookup: CDR1 ENHRY, CDR2 SYGVKD. The CDR3 length is 16 residues. The CDR3 loop is CAISESGTVGTDTQYF. The CDR3 region has the DNA TGTGCCATCAGTGAGTCAGGGACGGTGGGCACAGATACGCAGTATTTT.

The genes are TRBV7-8 and TRBJ1-1, with 7 bases fitting TRBD1. Trimming at V came to 5 bases and at J to 0 bases, leaving 9 bases not matched to a gene. The CDR3 spans 16 residues. Germline assignment: CDR1 SGHVS and CDR2 FQNEAQ. The CDR3 protein is CASSLLPGQMNTEAFF. For the CDR3, the DNA is TGTGCCAGCAGCCTGCTACCGGGACAGATGAACACTGAAGCTTTCTTT.

V is TRBV2 and J is TRBJ2-6; the match to TRBD2 covers 14 bases. Trimming at V came to 6 bases and at J to 4 bases, leaving 5 bases not matched to a gene. The germline V gene encodes CDR1 SNHLY and CDR2 FYNNEI. CDR3 length equals 17 residues. Written as DNA, the CDR3 is TGTGCCAGCAGGGGACTAGCGGGAGCCTTGGGGGCCAACGTCCTGACTTTC. This gives the protein CASRGLAGALGANVLTF.

This chain connects TRBV6-2 or TRBV6-3 to TRBJ1-2; no clear D. The CDR3 is 16 residues long. Germline V CDR1 and CDR2: MNHEY, SVGEGT. The V end lost 3 bases, the J end lost 4 bases, and 18 bases lay between the germline ends. The CDR3, as DNA: TGTGCCAGCAGTTATCGAGGCTCCTCCCGGGGCTATGGCTACACCTTC. Its protein is CASSYRGSSRGYGYTF.

This clonotype was found a few times. The rearrangement uses TRBV12-3 or TRBV12-4 and TRBJ1-6; TRBD1 matches at 7 bases. V shed 5 bases and J 10 bases; nucleotides not matched to a gene: 5. There are 13 residues in the CDR3. The CDR3: CASSPQGISPLHF. The CDR3 coding sequence is TGTGCCAGCAGTCCACAGGGGATATCACCCCTCCACTTT.

This clonotype has more than one count but fewer than ten. The chain joins TRBV12-3 or TRBV12-4 to TRBJ1-2; D not certain. The CDR3 is made up of 15 amino acids. Trimming pared 6 bases from V and 4 bases from J, leaving 18 bases between. The CDR3 protein is CASSPPRAVGYGYTF. CDR3 nucleotides: TGTGCCAGCAGCCCCCCCCGAGCAGTAGGCTATGGCTACACCTTC.

This clonotype was detected a few times. This rearrangement joins TRBV7-9 to TRBJ2-3; TRBD2 matches 9 bases. The germline gives CDR1 SEHNR, CDR2 FQNEAQ (reference sequence). The CDR3 is 15 amino acids. V lost 3 bases and J lost 4; bases outside the gene matches: 5. The CDR3 bases are TGTGCCAGCAGCTTGCGACTAGCGGAACCAGATACGCAGTATTTT. Translated: CASSLRLAEPDTQYF. Full variable domain (rest looked up from reference TRBV7-9 and TRBJ2-3): DTGVSQNPRHKITKRGQNVTFRCDPISEHNRLYWYRQTLGQGPEFLTYFQNEAQLEKSRLLSDRFSAERPKGSFSTLEIQRTEQGDSAMYLCASSLRLAEPDTQYFGPGTRLTVL.

This clonotype turned up a few times. J is TRBJ1-6 and V is TRBV20-1; D is perhaps TRBD1 (6 bases). CDR1 DFQATT and CDR2 SNEGSKA come from the germline V gene (reference sequence). Trimming pared 1 base from V and 7 bases from J, leaving 11 bases between. The CDR3 extends over 14 amino acids. This CDR3 is CSARGGPGNSPLHF. The CDR3 coding sequence is TGCAGTGCTAGAGGGGGGCCCGGAAATTCACCCCTCCACTTT.

Only a few counts were recorded for this clonotype. CDR3 loop: CASSLETGELFF. CDR3 bases: TGTGCCAGCAGCTTAGAGACCGGGGAGCTGTTTTTT. J is TRBJ2-2 and V is TRBV7-9; unclear D gene. Germline V CDR1 and CDR2: SEHNR, FQNEAQ (reference sequence). Trimming pared 1 base from V and 5 bases from J, leaving 2 bases between. CDR3 length equals 12 residues.

V gene TRBV7-9 combines with J gene TRBJ1-6, with 7 bases aligning to TRBD1. Germline CDR1 is SEHNR and CDR2 is FQNEAQ (reference sequence). The CDR3 consists of 14 residues. The junction had 5 bases not matched to a gene; V was cut back by 5 bases and J by 7 bases. The chain's CDR3 is CASSVWDRNSPLHF. The CDR3 DNA follows: TGTGCCAGCAGCGTCTGGGACAGAAATTCACCCCTCCACTTT.

This clonotype occurred a few times. The chain joins TRBV10-3 to TRBJ1-1; no definite D call. CDR1 ENHRY and CDR2 SYGVKD come from the germline V gene. CDR3 length: 12 amino acids. The germline V and J ends were trimmed by 6 bases and 0 bases, with 5 bases remaining between them. In nucleotides, the CDR3 is TGTGCCATCAGGGCTATGAACACTGAAGCTTTCTTT. This sequence encodes CAIRAMNTEAFF.

The V call is TRBV30, the J call TRBJ1-2, with 8 bases that match TRBD1. V gave up 4 bases and J gave up 4 bases; unmatched junction bases: 5. Germline V gene lookup returns CDR1 GTSNPN and CDR2 SVGIG (reference sequence). This CDR3 is 13 amino acids long. CDR3 sequence: CAWTRDRPYGYTF. The CDR3 region has the DNA TGTGCCTGGACGAGGGACAGGCCCTATGGCTACACCTTC.

This chain connects TRBV20-1 to TRBJ2-5; possibly TRBD2 for D (6 bases). CDR3 length equals 12 residues. Germline V gives CDR1 DFQATT, CDR2 SNEGSKA (reference sequence). Trimming took 1 base from V and 4 from J, leaving 7 bases between them. In DNA form, the CDR3 reads TGCAGTGCTAGAGGGCGGGGAGAGACCCAGTACTTC. As protein: CSARGRGETQYF.

The gene calls are TRBV9 and TRBJ2-1, with D possibly TRBD2 on 7 matching bases. The germline V gene has CDR1 SGDLS and CDR2 YYNGEE. The CDR3 consists of 15 residues. V lost 4 bases and J lost 2, with 13 bases in between. The CDR3 sequence is CASSPGGGAYNEQFF. CDR3 in DNA: TGTGCCAGCAGCCCGGGGGGCGGAGCCTACAATGAGCAGTTCTTC.

This clonotype was seen more than once but under ten times. The chain employs TRBV7-9 and TRBJ1-1; no reliable D call. The V end lost 1 base, the J end lost 1 base, and 10 bases lay between the germline ends. Germline values: CDR1 SEHNR, CDR2 FQNEAQ (reference sequence). The CDR3 has 15 residues. The CDR3 reads CASSLEWSENTEAFF. CDR3 DNA: TGTGCCAGCAGCTTAGAGTGGAGCGAGAACACTGAAGCTTTCTTT.

The V gene is TRBV6-2 or TRBV6-3, the J gene TRBJ1-1; D perhaps matches TRBD1 (5 bases). Germline lookup yields CDR1 MNHEY and CDR2 SVGEGT. This CDR3 comprises 14 residues. V dropped 6 bases and J dropped 1 base, with 12 bases sitting between them. Here the CDR3 DNA reads TGTGCCAGCAGCGGGGCCCCTGGGAACACTGAAGCTTTCTTT. This encodes CASSGAPGNTEAFF.

There are a few counts of this clonotype. This sequence joins TRBV7-2 and TRBJ1-6; 9 bases agree with TRBD1. There are 15 residues in the CDR3. The germline V gene has CDR1 SGHTA and CDR2 FQGNSA. V was clipped by 5 bases and J by 8 bases; unmatched bases: 7. The CDR3 coding sequence is TGTGCCAGCAGCGGGGTCGGGACAGGGCATTCACCCCTCCACTTT. Its translation is CASSGVGTGHSPLHF. Based on the CDR3 plus reference TRBV7-2 and TRBJ1-6, the full variable domain is GAGVSQSPSNKVTEKGKDVELRCDPISGHTALYWYRQSLGQGLEFLIYFQGNSAPDKSGLPSDRFSAERTGGSVSTLTIQRTQQEDSAVYLCASSGVGTGHSPLHFGNGTRLTVT.

This chain uses TRBV29-1 with TRBJ1-1; TRBD1 agrees at 7 bases. Trimming took 0 bases from V and 10 from J; bases not matched to a gene: 8. Germline V gene data show CDR1 as SQVTM and CDR2 as ANQGSEA. The CDR3 covers 13 residues. CDR3 in amino acids: CSVEDQGGVGAFF. The CDR3 DNA is TGCAGCGTTGAAGATCAAGGGGGCGTGGGAGCTTTCTTT.

This sequence joins TRBV4-1 and TRBJ2-2; 7 nucleotides agree with TRBD2. This CDR3 has 15 residues. The germline CDR1 and CDR2 sequences are MGHRA and YSYEKL. J lost 10 bases, V lost 1 base, and 9 bases had no gene match. Here the CDR3 DNA reads TGCGCCAGCAGCCAAGGCCCCGCGGGGAGGGAGGAGCTGTTTTTT. It yields the protein CASSQGPAGREELFF.

The gene calls are TRBV20-1 and TRBJ2-3, with TRBD2 identical over 10 bases. CDR3 length: 17 amino acids. V shed 6 bases and J 4 bases; nucleotides not matched to a gene: 16. CDR1 is DFQATT and CDR2 is SNEGSKA in the germline V gene (reference sequence). DNA of the CDR3: TGCAGTGCCGGCCCTCATTCTAGCGGGAGTTCCCCAGATACGCAGTATTTT. Protein product: CSAGPHSSGSSPDTQYF.